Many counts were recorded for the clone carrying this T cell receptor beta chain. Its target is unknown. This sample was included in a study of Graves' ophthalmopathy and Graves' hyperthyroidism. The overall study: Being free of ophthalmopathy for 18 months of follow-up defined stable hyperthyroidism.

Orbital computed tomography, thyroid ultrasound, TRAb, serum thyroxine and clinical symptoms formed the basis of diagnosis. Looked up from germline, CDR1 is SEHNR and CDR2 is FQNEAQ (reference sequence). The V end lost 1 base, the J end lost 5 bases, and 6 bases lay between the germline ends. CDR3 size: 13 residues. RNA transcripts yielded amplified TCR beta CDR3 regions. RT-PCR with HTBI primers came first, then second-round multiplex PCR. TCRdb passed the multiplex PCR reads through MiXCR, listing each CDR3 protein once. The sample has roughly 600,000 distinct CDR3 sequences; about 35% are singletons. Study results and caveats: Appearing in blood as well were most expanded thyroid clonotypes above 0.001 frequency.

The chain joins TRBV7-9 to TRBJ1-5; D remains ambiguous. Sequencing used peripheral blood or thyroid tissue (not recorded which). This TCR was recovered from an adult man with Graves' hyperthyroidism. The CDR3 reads CASSLGIDQPQHF. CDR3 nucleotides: TGTGCCAGCAGCTTAGGTATTGATCAGCCCCAGCATTTT. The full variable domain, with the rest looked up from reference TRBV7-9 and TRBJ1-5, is DTGVSQNPRHKITKRGQNVTFRCDPISEHNRLYWYRQTLGQGPEFLTYFQNEAQLEKSRLLSDRFSAERPKGSFSTLEIQRTEQGDSAMYLCASSLGIDQPQHFGDGTRLSIL.